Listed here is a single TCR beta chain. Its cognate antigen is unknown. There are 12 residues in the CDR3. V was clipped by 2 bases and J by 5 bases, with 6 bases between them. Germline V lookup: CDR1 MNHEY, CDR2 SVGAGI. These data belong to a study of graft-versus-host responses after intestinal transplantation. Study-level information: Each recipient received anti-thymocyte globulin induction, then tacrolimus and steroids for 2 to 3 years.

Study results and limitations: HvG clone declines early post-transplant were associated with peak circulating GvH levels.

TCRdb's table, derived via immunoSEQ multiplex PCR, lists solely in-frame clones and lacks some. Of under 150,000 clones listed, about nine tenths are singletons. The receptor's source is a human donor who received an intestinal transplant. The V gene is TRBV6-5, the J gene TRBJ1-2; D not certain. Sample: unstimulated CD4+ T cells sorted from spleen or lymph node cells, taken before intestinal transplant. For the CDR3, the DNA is TGTGCCAGCAGTTACGCGTTATATGGCTACACCTTC. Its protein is CASSYALYGYTF.